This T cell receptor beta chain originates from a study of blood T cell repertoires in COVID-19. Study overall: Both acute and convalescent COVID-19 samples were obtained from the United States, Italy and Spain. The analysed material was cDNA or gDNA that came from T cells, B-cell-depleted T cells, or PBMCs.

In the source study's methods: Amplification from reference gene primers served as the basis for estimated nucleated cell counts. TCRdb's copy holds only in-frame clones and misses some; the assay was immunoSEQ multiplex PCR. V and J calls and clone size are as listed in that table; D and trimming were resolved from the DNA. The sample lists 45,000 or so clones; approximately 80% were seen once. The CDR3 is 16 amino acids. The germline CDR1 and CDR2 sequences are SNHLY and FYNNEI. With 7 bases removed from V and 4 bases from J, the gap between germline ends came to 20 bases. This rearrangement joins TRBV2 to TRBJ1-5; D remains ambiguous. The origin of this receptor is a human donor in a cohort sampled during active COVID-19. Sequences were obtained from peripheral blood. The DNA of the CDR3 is TGTGCCAGCACCCAGGAGGTACCGGCGGAGAATCAGCCCCAGCATTTT. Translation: CASTQEVPAENQPQHF.